This entry features one T cell receptor (beta chain) sequence. This specimen comes from a study of blood T cell repertoires in COVID-19. Looking at the study overall: Donors in the United States, Italy and Spain gave samples during acute or convalescent COVID-19.

Trimming removed 8 bases from V and 9 bases from J, with 6 bases in between. The CDR3 extends over 9 amino acids. Germline values: CDR1 ENHRY, CDR2 SYGVKD. Assay used: immunoSEQ multiplex PCR; TCRdb lists only in-frame clones, some missing. This table holds about 260,000 clones, more than 70% found once. Input material: peripheral blood. The clonotype originates from a woman aged 45 to 65 with acute or convalescent COVID-19. The chain carries TRBV10-3 and TRBJ2-3; D is perhaps TRBD2 (5 bases). The CDR3 sequence is CAIGETQYF. For the CDR3, the DNA is TGTGCCATCGGGGAGACGCAGTATTTT.